This T cell receptor (beta chain) is drawn from a study of shared clonotypes between healthy human individuals. This clone was counted between two and nine times. Its antigen is unidentified. Measured with immunoSEQ multiplex PCR; TCRdb has only the in-frame clones, and not every one. The data contain 950,000 to 1,300,000 clones, under 80% of them singletons. Study-level findings and limits: Unshared clonotypes carried lower generation probabilities than those common to all four donors. Clonotype sharing across donors was expected to vary with sequencing depth.

The origin of this receptor is a young man in good health. Sample: memory CD4+ T cells sorted from blood. Subset in this sample: CD45RA-negative fraction.

CDR3 DNA sequence: TGTGCCAGCAGCCCCTACACTGAAGCTTTCTTT. It is translated as CASSPYTEAFF. The chain employs TRBV7-8 and TRBJ1-1, with D hard to call. The V end lost 5 bases, the J end lost 3 bases, and 4 bases lay between the germline ends. The CDR3 contains 11 residues. Per germline, CDR1 SGHVS and CDR2 FQNEAQ.